This TCR beta chain was sequenced for a study of regulatory T cells in long-lasting Graves disease. At the level of the study: Persistent Graves' disease denoted over 5 years of antithyroid drugs plus positive TSH receptor antibodies. Findings and limits, study-wide: Reduced TCR diversity was observed in persistent Graves' patients versus newly diagnosed patients. Small numbers of samples may have cut accuracy.

Germline trimming cut 0 bases from V and 6 bases from J; bases unmatched to any gene: 6. CDR3 length: 15 amino acids. From germline, CDR1 is SGHTA and CDR2 FQGNSA. Time point indicated: persistent/refractory GD, antithyroid drugs over 5 years with positive TRAb. The TCR library was made from RNA that had been extracted from PBMCs in TRIzol. Patients were enrolled at an endocrinology department in Xi'an, China. Construction of the TCR beta libraries employed iRepertoire HTBI primers in conjunction with Arm-PCR of CDR3 regions. TCRdb re-analysed the multiplex PCR reads in MiXCR, keeping a single row per CDR3 protein. The sample includes under 500,000 distinct CDR3 sequences, roughly 20% seen only once; the top ten take less than 25%. As regards this clonotype: Its target is unknown.

This sequence originates from a female donor with Graves disease. The rearrangement uses TRBV7-2 and TRBJ1-2; 8 bases agree with TRBD1. The sequences come from peripheral blood mononuclear cells (PBMCs), collected when the disease was refractory, from a patient treated with antithyroid drugs. DNA of the CDR3: TGTGCCAGCAGCTTAGCTCTGGACAGGGTGGATGGCTACACCTTC. It codes for CASSLALDRVDGYTF.